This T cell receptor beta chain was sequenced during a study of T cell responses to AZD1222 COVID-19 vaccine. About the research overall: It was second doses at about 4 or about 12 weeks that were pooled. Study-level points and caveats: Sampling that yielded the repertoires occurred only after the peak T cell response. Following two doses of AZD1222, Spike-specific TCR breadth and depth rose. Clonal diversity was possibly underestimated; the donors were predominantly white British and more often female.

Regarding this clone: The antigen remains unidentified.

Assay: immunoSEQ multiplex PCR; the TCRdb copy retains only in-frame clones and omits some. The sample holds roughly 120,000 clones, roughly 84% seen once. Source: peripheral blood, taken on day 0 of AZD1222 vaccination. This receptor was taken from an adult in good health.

The CDR3 DNA reads as TGTGCCAGCACCCTACTAGATACGCAGTATTTT. Translation: CASTLLDTQYF. The V and J genes are TRBV27 and TRBJ2-3; no clear D. V lost 7 bases and J lost 5, with 7 bases in between. Germline CDR1 is MNHEY and CDR2 is SMNVEV (reference sequence). There are 11 residues in the CDR3.